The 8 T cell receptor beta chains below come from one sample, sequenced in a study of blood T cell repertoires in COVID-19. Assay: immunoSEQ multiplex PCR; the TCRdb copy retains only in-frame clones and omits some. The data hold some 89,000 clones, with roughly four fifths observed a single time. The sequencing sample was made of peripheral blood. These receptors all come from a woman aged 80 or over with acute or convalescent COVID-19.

Written as DNA, the CDR3 is TGTGCCAGCAGCTTGGTCAGGGCCCGTGAAGCTTTCTTT. Its translation is CASSLVRAREAFF. The rearrangement uses TRBV5-8 and TRBJ1-1; tentative D call: TRBD1 (5 bases). Germline lookup yields CDR1 SGHTS and CDR2 YDEGEE. The length of the CDR3 is 13 residues. The ends were cut back, 0 bases at V and 7 bases at J, with 10 bases in the middle.

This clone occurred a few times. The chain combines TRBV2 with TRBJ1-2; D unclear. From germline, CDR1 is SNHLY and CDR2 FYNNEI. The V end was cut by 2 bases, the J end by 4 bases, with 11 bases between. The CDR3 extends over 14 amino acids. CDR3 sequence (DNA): TGTGCCAGCAGTGAATACACGGAGGGCTATGGCTACACCTTC. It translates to CASSEYTEGYGYTF.

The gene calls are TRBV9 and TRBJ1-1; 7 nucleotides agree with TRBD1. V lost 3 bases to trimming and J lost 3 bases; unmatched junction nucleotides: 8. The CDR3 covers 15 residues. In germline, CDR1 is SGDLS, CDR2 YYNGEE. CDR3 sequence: CASSANRGRHTEAFF. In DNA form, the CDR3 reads TGTGCCAGCAGCGCCAACAGGGGCCGGCACACTGAAGCTTTCTTT.

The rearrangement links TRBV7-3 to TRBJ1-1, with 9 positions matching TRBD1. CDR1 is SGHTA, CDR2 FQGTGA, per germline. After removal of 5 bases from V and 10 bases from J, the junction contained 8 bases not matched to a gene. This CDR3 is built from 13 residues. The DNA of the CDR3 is TGTGCCAGCAGCATGTTACAGGGGGCGCGAGCTTTCTTT. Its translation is CASSMLQGARAFF.

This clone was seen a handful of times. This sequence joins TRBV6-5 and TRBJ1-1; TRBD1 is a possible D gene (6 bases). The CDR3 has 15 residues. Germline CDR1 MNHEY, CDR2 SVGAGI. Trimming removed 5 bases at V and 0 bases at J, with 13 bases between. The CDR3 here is CASSRDTALNTEAFF. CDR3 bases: TGTGCCAGCAGTCGGGACACGGCCCTGAACACTGAAGCTTTCTTT.

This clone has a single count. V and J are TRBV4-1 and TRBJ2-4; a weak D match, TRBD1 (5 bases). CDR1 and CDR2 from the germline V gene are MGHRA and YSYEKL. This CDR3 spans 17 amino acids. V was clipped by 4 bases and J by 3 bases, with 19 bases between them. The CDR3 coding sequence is TGCGCCAGCAGCCCTACCCCGAATGACAGAATCAAAAACATTCAGTACTTC. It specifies CASSPTPNDRIKNIQYF.

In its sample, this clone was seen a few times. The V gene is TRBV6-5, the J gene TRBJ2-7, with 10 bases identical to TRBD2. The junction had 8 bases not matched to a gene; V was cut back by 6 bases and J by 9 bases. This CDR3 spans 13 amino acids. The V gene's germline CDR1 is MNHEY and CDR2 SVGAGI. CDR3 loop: CASRSSGGGLQYF. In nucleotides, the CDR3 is TGTGCCAGCAGGTCTAGCGGGGGAGGTCTGCAGTACTTC.

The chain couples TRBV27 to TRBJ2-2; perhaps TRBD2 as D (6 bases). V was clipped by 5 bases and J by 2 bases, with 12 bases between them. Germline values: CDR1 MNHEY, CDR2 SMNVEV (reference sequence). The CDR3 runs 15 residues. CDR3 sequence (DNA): TGTGCCAGCAGTCCTGGGACTCTAAACACCGGGGAGCTGTTTTTT. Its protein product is CASSPGTLNTGELFF.